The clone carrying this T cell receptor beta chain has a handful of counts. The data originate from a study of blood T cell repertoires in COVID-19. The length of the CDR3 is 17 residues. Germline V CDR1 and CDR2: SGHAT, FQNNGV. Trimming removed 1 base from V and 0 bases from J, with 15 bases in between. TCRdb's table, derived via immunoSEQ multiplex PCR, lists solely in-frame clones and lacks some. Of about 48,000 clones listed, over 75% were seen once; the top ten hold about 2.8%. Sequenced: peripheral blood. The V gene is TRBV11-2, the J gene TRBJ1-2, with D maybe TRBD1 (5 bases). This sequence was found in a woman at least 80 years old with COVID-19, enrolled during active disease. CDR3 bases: TGTGCCAGCAGCTTAGTAGGTCCCGCAGGGTCTAACTATGGCTACACCTTC. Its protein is CASSLVGPAGSNYGYTF.